Presented here are 20 T cell receptor beta chains from one specimen sequenced in a study of blood T cell repertoires in COVID-19. The data were produced by immunoSEQ multiplex PCR, yet TCRdb's version contains in-frame clones alone and is incomplete. In the table there are 70,000 or so clones, about 81% of which are singletons. Material: peripheral blood. The receptors shown here come from a human donor in a cohort sampled during active COVID-19.

This sequence joins TRBV10-3 and TRBJ2-7; 9 nucleotides line up with TRBD1. CDR1 ENHRY and CDR2 SYGVKD come from the germline V gene. V lost 8 bases and J lost 1; bases outside the gene matches: 9. The CDR3 loop spans 15 amino acids. The CDR3 nucleotides read TGTGCCATCGAGGACCGGGGACAGGGTTCCTACGAGCAGTACTTC. This sequence encodes CAIEDRGQGSYEQYF.

The chain employs TRBV27 and TRBJ1-5, with TRBD1 matching over 9 bases. CDR1 is MNHEY, CDR2 SMNVEV, per germline (reference sequence). The length of the CDR3 is 13 residues. The ends lost 8 bases at V and 2 bases at J; junction bases unmatched: 1. The CDR3 reads CASGTGRNQPQHF. The CDR3 nucleotides read TGTGCCAGCGGGACAGGGCGCAATCAGCCCCAGCATTTT.

The gene calls are TRBV5-1 and TRBJ1-5, with D unresolved. Germline values: CDR1 SGHRS, CDR2 YFSETQ. The CDR3 sequence is 14 residues long. Trimming stripped 4 bases from V and 4 bases from J, with 12 bases between. The CDR3 sequence is CASSLGGQNQPQHF. CDR3 nucleotide sequence: TGCGCCAGCAGCCTAGGAGGGCAAAATCAGCCCCAGCATTTT.

V is TRBV6-5 and J is TRBJ1-3, with D possibly being TRBD1 (6 bases). Germline V gene data show CDR1 as MNHEY and CDR2 as SVGAGI. Trimming stripped 0 bases from V and 5 bases from J, with 11 bases between. This CDR3 spans 15 amino acids. CDR3 amino acids: CASSYSRDTRNTIYF. The CDR3, as DNA: TGTGCCAGCAGTTACTCCCGGGACACCCGAAACACCATATATTTT.

The rearrangement uses TRBV23-1 and TRBJ1-1, with 9 bases lining up with TRBD1. TRBV23-1 is reported as an ORF; its role is uncertain. Trimming took 6 bases from V and 5 from J; bases not matched to a gene: 16. CDR3 length: 17 amino acids. The CDR3 reads CASSPSAKQGARTEAFF. CDR3 coding DNA: TGCGCCAGCAGCCCTTCCGCGAAACAGGGGGCTAGAACTGAAGCTTTCTTT.

The V and J genes are TRBV2 and TRBJ1-2; weak D call: TRBD1 (5 bases). In germline, CDR1 is SNHLY, CDR2 FYNNEI. The CDR3 is 13 amino acids. The V gene lost 8 bases and the J gene lost 5 bases, with 15 bases spanning the gap. In nucleotides, the CDR3 is TGTGCCAGCCAGTTCGACAGCCGGTATGGCTACACCTTC. Its translation is CASQFDSRYGYTF. The full variable domain, completed using reference TRBV2 and TRBJ1-2, is EPEVTQTPSHQVTQMGQEVILRCVPISNHLYFYWYRQILGQKVEFLVSFYNNEISEKSEIFDDQFSVERPDGSNFTLKIRSTKLEDSAMYFCASQFDSRYGYTFGSGTRLTVV.

V is TRBV2 and J is TRBJ1-2; D is perhaps TRBD1 (6 bases). The CDR3 length is 13 residues. V gave up 4 bases and J gave up 8 bases, with 14 bases separating them. Germline V CDR1 and CDR2: SNHLY, FYNNEI. The CDR3 spells CASSAQGSEGYTF. The CDR3 DNA is TGTGCCAGCAGTGCACAGGGTTCCGAGGGCTACACCTTC.

The chain carries TRBV9 and TRBJ2-1, with 12 bases lining up with TRBD1. Germline-derived CDR1 and CDR2 are SGDLS and YYNGEE. V was pared by 1 base and J by 6 bases, with 5 bases of the junction left unmatched. This CDR3 comprises 16 residues. The CDR3 nucleotides are TGTGCCAGCAGCGTAATGGGACAGGGGGCAGTCAATGAGCAGTTCTTC. Translating it yields CASSVMGQGAVNEQFF.

This clone was recorded a few times. The genes are TRBV2 and TRBJ2-7, with D unclear. V was cut by 4 bases and J by 1 base, with 5 bases left in between. CDR3 length: 12 residues. From germline, CDR1 is SNHLY and CDR2 FYNNEI. CDR3: CASSARSYEQYF. The CDR3 DNA reads TGTGCCAGCAGTGCTAGGTCCTACGAGCAGTACTTC.

CDR3 sequence (DNA): TGTGCCACCAGGCTAGCGGCGATGGAAAATGAGCAGTTCTTC. Translated: CATRLAAMENEQFF. The chain couples TRBV15 to TRBJ2-1, with 7 bases lining up with TRBD2. CDR1 is LNHNV and CDR2 is YYDKDF in the germline V gene (reference sequence). CDR3 length: 14 amino acids. Losses at the gene ends were 6 bases for V and 7 bases for J; bases not matched to a gene: 9.

The chain links TRBV12-3 or TRBV12-4 to TRBJ2-7; the D gene is possibly TRBD1 (5 bases). This CDR3 contains 11 residues. Trimming removed 7 bases at V and 6 bases at J, with 10 bases between. CDR3 region: CASTSRGEQYF. DNA of the CDR3: TGTGCCAGCACCTCAAGGGGCGAGCAGTACTTC.

The rearrangement links TRBV12-5 to TRBJ2-7; 14 nucleotides align to TRBD2. V shed 2 bases, J shed 0 bases, and the junction held 15 bases outside the gene matches. The germline V gene has CDR1 LGHNT and CDR2 FRNRAP. The CDR3 runs to 21 residues. CDR3 loop: CASGLNLPRGLAGESSYEQYF. The CDR3 DNA is TGTGCTAGTGGTTTGAACCTACCGCGGGGACTAGCGGGGGAGAGCTCCTACGAGCAGTACTTC.

The rearrangement joins TRBV9 to TRBJ2-7; the match to TRBD2 covers 7 bases. V was clipped by 1 base and J by 4 bases; unmatched bases: 5. CDR1 and CDR2 from the germline V gene are SGDLS and YYNGEE. CDR3 length: 14 residues. CDR3 region: CASSVTYGGYEQYF. The CDR3 nucleotides read TGTGCCAGCAGCGTAACCTACGGGGGGTACGAGCAGTACTTC.

The chain links TRBV2 to TRBJ2-3; 7 positions agree with TRBD2. Trimming cost V 5 bases and J 2 bases; bases outside gene matches: 10. This CDR3 region has 16 residues. CDR1 is SNHLY and CDR2 is FYNNEI in the germline V gene. The CDR3 bases are TGTGCCAGCAGTCTGTGGTCGGGGGACTACACAGATACGCAGTATTTT. Protein product: CASSLWSGDYTDTQYF.

This clone was detected a few times. The CDR3 is CASSPTGDGEQYF. CDR3 nucleotides: TGTGCCAGCAGCCCCACAGGGGACGGCGAGCAGTACTTC. The chain combines TRBV7-2 with TRBJ2-7, with 7 positions matching TRBD1. The CDR3 runs 13 residues. Looked up from germline, CDR1 is SGHTA and CDR2 is FQGNSA. After removal of 5 bases from V and 6 bases from J, the junction contained 7 bases not matched to a gene.

This chain joins TRBV30 and TRBJ1-5; 9 positions agree with TRBD1. Germline CDR1 and CDR2: GTSNPN and SVGIG (reference sequence). This CDR3 is built from 13 residues. V dropped 3 bases and J dropped 6; count of bases not matched to a gene: 3. The CDR3 DNA reads TGTGCCTGGAGGGGACAGGGCAGTCAGCCCCAGCATTTT. Residues: CAWRGQGSQPQHF.

The rearrangement uses TRBV11-3 and TRBJ2-5, with 12 bases matching TRBD2. The V gene end was trimmed by 5 bases and the J gene end by 1 base; junction bases not matched to a gene: 8. This CDR3 spans 17 amino acids. The germline V gene has CDR1 SGHNT and CDR2 YENEEA. The CDR3 DNA reads TGTGCCAGCAGCCGGCGGGGGGGACTAGCGGGCCAAGAGACCCAGTACTTC. Translated, it gives CASSRRGGLAGQETQYF.

The chain combines TRBV2 with TRBJ2-3; 7 bases line up with TRBD1. CDR1 SNHLY and CDR2 FYNNEI come from the germline V gene. The V gene end was trimmed by 5 bases and the J gene end by 2 bases; junction bases not matched to a gene: 10. The length of the CDR3 is 16 residues. For the CDR3, the DNA is TGTGCCAGCAGTCCACTTGGACAGGAGCTCACAGATACGCAGTATTTT. It encodes CASSPLGQELTDTQYF.

The chain employs TRBV6-6 and TRBJ1-4; no definite D call. The CDR3 loop spans 15 amino acids. Germline V gives CDR1 MNHNY, CDR2 SVGAGI (reference sequence). Trimming left V 3 bases short and J 2 bases short, with 10 bases between. CDR3 coding DNA: TGTGCCAGCAGTTATCCCTCCTCGACTAATGAAAAACTGTTTTTT. Its translation is CASSYPSSTNEKLFF.

This chain links TRBV7-6 with TRBJ2-5; D not resolved. Looked up from germline, CDR1 is SGHVS and CDR2 is FNYEAQ. The CDR3 runs to 14 residues. Trimming pared 2 bases from V and 0 bases from J, leaving 7 bases between. CDR3 nucleotides: TGTGCCAGCAGCTTAAGCCTCAACCAAGAGACCCAGTACTTC. Translation: CASSLSLNQETQYF. Complete variable domain (other parts from reference TRBV7-6 and TRBJ2-5): GAGVSQSPRYKVTKRGQDVALRCDPISGHVSLYWYRQALGQGPEFLTYFNYEAQQDKSGLPNDRFSAERPEGSISTLTIQRTEQRDSAMYRCASSLSLNQETQYFGPGTRLLVL.